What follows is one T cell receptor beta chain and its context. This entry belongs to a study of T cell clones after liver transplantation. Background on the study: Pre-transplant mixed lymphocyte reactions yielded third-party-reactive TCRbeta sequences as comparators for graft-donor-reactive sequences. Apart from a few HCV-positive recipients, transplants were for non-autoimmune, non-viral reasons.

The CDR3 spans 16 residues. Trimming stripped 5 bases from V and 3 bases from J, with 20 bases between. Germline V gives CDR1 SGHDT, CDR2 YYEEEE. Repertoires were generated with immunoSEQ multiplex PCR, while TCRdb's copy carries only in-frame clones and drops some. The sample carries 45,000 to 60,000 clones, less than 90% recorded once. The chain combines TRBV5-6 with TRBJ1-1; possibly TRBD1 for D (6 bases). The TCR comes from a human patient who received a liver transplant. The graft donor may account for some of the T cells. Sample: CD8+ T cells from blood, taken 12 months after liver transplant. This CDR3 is CASSSNSAGVDTEAFF. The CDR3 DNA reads TGTGCCAGCAGTTCGAACTCAGCAGGGGTTGACACTGAAGCTTTCTTT.